Given below is one T cell receptor (beta chain) in context. The same CDR3 can be traced to other DNA sequences in this sample. This record comes from a study of shared clonotypes between healthy human individuals. Some clones are missing from TCRdb's copy, which holds only in-frame ones; the method was immunoSEQ multiplex PCR. The data contain more than 550,000 clones, about 90% of them singletons. The germline V gene has CDR1 MNHEY and CDR2 SVGAGI. The CDR3 runs to 14 residues. V gave up 2 bases and J gave up 6 bases, with 13 bases separating them. The chain links TRBV6-5 to TRBJ1-2, with D perhaps matching TRBD1 (6 bases). This receptor was identified in a man aged 18 to 29 in good health. Some clones in this sample may be carry-over from other donors' samples. Sequenced material: memory CD8+ T cells from PBMCs. Subset indicated: CD45RO+ cells pooled with CCR7-negative TemRA cells. Written as DNA, the CDR3 is TGTGCCAGCAGTTACAGTGAAGGGGGGGATGGCTACACCTTC. It translates to CASSYSEGGDGYTF.